This is a list of T cell receptor beta chains from one sample in a study of T-cell memory formation after mild COVID-19. TCRdb analysed the 5' RACE reads with MiXCR anew, one entry per CDR3 protein. The sample shows about 430,000 distinct CDR3 sequences, about a sixth of them seen only once. Sample: PBMCs or a T cell subset sorted from them (not recorded which). The receptor set was obtained from a man between 18 and 35 years old who had mild COVID-19 (a few samples of this study predate the infection). Cell type and time point are not known. CDR3s include the opening cysteine and the closing phenylalanine or tryptophan. A D gene is named only where the DNA matches it firmly. Clone size, where shown, is once, few, many, or a class for clones that have expanded.

J: TRBJ2-5; V: TRBV5-1; D: .; size: few; CDR3: CASWTERETQYF; DNA: TGCGCCAGCTGGACAGAGAGAGAGACCCAGTACTTC
J: TRBJ1-4; V: TRBV2; D: .; size: .; CDR3: CASSDLGDTNEKLFF; DNA: TGTGCCAGCAGTGATCTGGGAGATACTAATGAAAAACTGTTTTTT
J: TRBJ2-5; V: TRBV9; D: TRBD2; size: .; CDR3: CASSYGASGGETQYF; DNA: TGTGCCAGCAGTTATGGGGCTAGCGGGGGAGAGACCCAGTACTTC
J: TRBJ1-2; V: TRBV6-5; D: TRBD1; size: .; CDR3: CASSYRDRSGYTF; DNA: TGTGCCAGCAGTTACCGGGACAGGAGTGGCTACACCTTC
J: TRBJ1-1; V: TRBV27; D: .; size: .; CDR3: CASSLSTLGTEAFF; DNA: TGTGCCAGCAGTTTGTCCACCTTGGGGACTGAAGCTTTCTTT
J: TRBJ2-5; V: TRBV5-1; D: TRBD2; size: many; CDR3: CASSSGLAGETQYF; DNA: TGCGCCAGCAGCTCAGGACTAGCGGGGGAGACCCAGTACTTC
J: TRBJ1-5; V: TRBV7-2; D: .; size: .; CDR3: CASSLGPIDQPQHF; DNA: TGTGCCAGCAGCTTAGGGCCGATTGATCAGCCCCAGCATTTT
J: TRBJ2-3; V: TRBV12-3/TRBV12-4; D: .; size: many; CDR3: CASSSTADTQYF; DNA: TGTGCCAGCAGTTCTACAGCAGATACGCAGTATTTT
J: TRBJ1-4; V: TRBV28; D: .; size: .; CDR3: CASRGVTNEKLFF; DNA: TGTGCCAGCCGGGGAGTGACTAATGAAAAACTGTTTTTT
J: TRBJ2-3; V: TRBV11-3; D: .; size: .; CDR3: CASSASPWDTQYF; DNA: TGTGCCAGCAGCGCCTCCCCCTGGGATACGCAGTATTTT
J: TRBJ2-2; V: TRBV5-4; D: TRBD2; size: many; CDR3: CASSLTSGGAVTGELFF; DNA: TGTGCCAGCAGCTTGACTAGCGGGGGGGCTGTCACCGGGGAGCTGTTTTTT
J: TRBJ1-5; V: TRBV21-1; D: .; size: few; CDR3: CASSIRRVLRWRPAQHF; DNA: TGTGCCAGCAGCATCAGGCGTGTATTGAGGTGGCGTCCGGCCCAGCATTTT
J: TRBJ2-1; V: TRBV11-1; D: TRBD2; size: few; CDR3: CASSGTSGGAVYNEQFF; DNA: TGTGCCAGCAGCGGGACTAGCGGGGGGGCCGTTTACAATGAGCAGTTCTTC
J: TRBJ1-1; V: TRBV10-3; D: .; size: few; CDR3: CAISDQGRGEAFF; DNA: TGTGCCATCAGTGATCAGGGGAGAGGTGAAGCTTTCTTT
J: TRBJ1-6; V: TRBV5-1; D: .; size: .; CDR3: CASSLGGALKSPIHF; DNA: TGCGCCAGCAGCTTGGGGGGGGCTCTAAAATCACCCATCCACTTT
J: TRBJ1-5; V: TRBV9; D: .; size: many; CDR3: CASSVENGEGNQPQHF; DNA: TGTGCCAGCAGCGTAGAGAACGGGGAGGGCAATCAGCCCCAGCATTTT
J: TRBJ1-2; V: TRBV2; D: .; size: .; CDR3: CASSADRGTYYGYTF; DNA: TGTGCCAGCAGTGCAGATCGGGGGACCTACTATGGCTACACCTTC
J: TRBJ2-2; V: TRBV11-2; D: .; size: .; CDR3: CASSLGSGPGELFF; DNA: TGTGCCAGCAGCTTAGGTTCGGGGCCCGGGGAGCTGTTTTTT
J: TRBJ1-2; V: TRBV7-9; D: .; size: few; CDR3: CASSSTGFLGYTF; DNA: TGTGCCAGCAGCAGTACAGGGTTCCTTGGCTACACCTTC
J: TRBJ1-2; V: TRBV5-1; D: .; size: few; CDR3: CASSLAVANYGYTF; DNA: TGCGCCAGCAGCTTGGCCGTGGCTAACTATGGCTACACCTTC
J: TRBJ1-1; V: TRBV6-6; D: .; size: .; CDR3: CASSYDSEGTEAFF; DNA: TGTGCCAGCAGTTACGATTCGGAGGGAACTGAAGCTTTCTTT
J: TRBJ1-1; V: TRBV20-1; D: TRBD1; size: .; CDR3: CSARDPGTGGMEAFF; DNA: TGCAGTGCTAGAGATCCCGGGACAGGGGGCATGGAAGCTTTCTTT
J: TRBJ2-2; V: TRBV5-4; D: TRBD2; size: many; CDR3: CASSPGVLRGTGELFF; DNA: TGTGCCAGCAGCCCTGGCGTGTTGCGGGGGACCGGGGAGCTGTTTTTT
J: TRBJ1-1; V: TRBV12-5; D: .; size: .; CDR3: CASGLGNTEAFF; DNA: TGTGCTAGTGGTTTGGGAAACACTGAAGCTTTCTTT
J: TRBJ2-1; V: TRBV7-2; D: TRBD2; size: few; CDR3: CASSLTSGGAWEQFF; DNA: TGTGCCAGCAGCCTGACTAGCGGGGGGGCGTGGGAGCAGTTCTTC
J: TRBJ2-1; V: TRBV6-6; D: TRBD2; size: .; CDR3: CSSSYGSGVDEQFF; DNA: TGTTCCAGCAGTTACGGTAGCGGGGTAGATGAGCAGTTCTTC
J: TRBJ2-3; V: TRBV21-1; D: .; size: .; CDR3: CASSKVAADTQYF; DNA: TGTGCCAGCAGCAAAGTCGCCGCAGATACGCAGTATTTT
J: TRBJ1-2; V: TRBV11-2; D: .; size: many; CDR3: CASSLVGSYGYTF; DNA: TGTGCCAGCAGCTTAGTTGGTAGCTATGGCTACACCTTC
J: TRBJ2-1; V: TRBV7-8; D: .; size: few; CDR3: CASRGTGESYNEQFF; DNA: TGTGCCAGCAGGGGGACCGGGGAGTCCTACAATGAGCAGTTCTTC
J: TRBJ1-5; V: TRBV28; D: .; size: .; CDR3: CASRVGGSWTPYSNQPQHF; DNA: TGTGCCAGCAGGGTAGGAGGAAGTTGGACACCCTATAGCAATCAGCCCCAGCATTTT
J: TRBJ2-1; V: TRBV15; D: .; size: many; CDR3: CATARGSEQFF; DNA: TGTGCCACCGCGCGGGGCAGCGAGCAGTTCTTC
J: TRBJ2-7; V: TRBV12-3/TRBV12-4; D: .; size: .; CDR3: CASSLLGPQDEQYF; DNA: TGTGCCAGCAGTTTACTAGGCCCCCAGGACGAGCAGTACTTC
J: TRBJ2-1; V: TRBV11-2; D: TRBD2; size: few; CDR3: CASSLERFAGVNEQFF; DNA: TGTGCCAGCAGCTTAGAACGGTTCGCGGGAGTGAATGAGCAGTTCTTC
J: TRBJ2-7; V: TRBV6-5; D: TRBD1; size: .; CDR3: CASSWDRGLYEQYF; DNA: TGTGCCAGCAGTTGGGACAGGGGGCTCTACGAGCAGTACTTC
J: TRBJ2-7; V: TRBV7-6; D: TRBD2; size: .; CDR3: CASSVSGVHTYEQYF; DNA: TGTGCCAGCAGCGTTAGCGGGGTCCATACCTACGAGCAGTACTTC
J: TRBJ2-1; V: TRBV7-6; D: .; size: .; CDR3: CASSLEGGVSPNIF; DNA: TGTGCCAGCAGCTTAGAGGGGGGGGTTAGCCCGAATATCTTC
J: TRBJ2-7; V: TRBV9; D: .; size: few; CDR3: CASSVGTINYEQYF; DNA: TGTGCCAGCAGCGTAGGAACCATAAACTACGAGCAGTACTTC
J: TRBJ1-2; V: TRBV7-2; D: .; size: many; CDR3: CASSPNTQGPAWGYTF; DNA: TGTGCCAGCAGCCCCAATACCCAGGGGCCGGCTTGGGGCTACACCTTC
J: TRBJ1-5; V: TRBV4-1; D: .; size: .; CDR3: CASSQPGDSNQPQHF; DNA: TGCGCCAGCAGCCAGCCAGGGGATAGCAATCAGCCCCAGCATTTT
J: TRBJ2-3; V: TRBV10-3; D: .; size: .; CDR3: CAITTGRITDTQYF; DNA: TGTGCCATCACGACCGGACGGATCACAGATACGCAGTATTTT
J: TRBJ1-1; V: TRBV10-3; D: TRBD1; size: few; CDR3: CAISESGQGWSTEAFF; DNA: TGTGCCATCAGTGAGTCTGGACAGGGGTGGAGCACTGAAGCTTTCTTT
J: TRBJ1-2; V: TRBV20-1; D: TRBD1; size: .; CDR3: CSARVSRGQIHWYGYTF; DNA: TGCAGTGCTAGAGTATCCAGGGGGCAGATTCATTGGTATGGCTACACCTTC
J: TRBJ2-7; V: TRBV14; D: .; size: .; CDR3: CASSYRSSYEQYF; DNA: TGTGCCAGCAGCTACAGGAGCTCCTACGAGCAGTACTTC
J: TRBJ1-3; V: TRBV7-9; D: .; size: .; CDR3: CASSLARAADNTIYF; DNA: TGTGCCAGCAGCTTAGCGCGAGCGGCGGACAACACCATATATTTT
J: TRBJ1-3; V: TRBV12-3/TRBV12-4; D: .; size: .; CDR3: CATQPQGNTIYF; DNA: TGTGCCACCCAGCCTCAGGGAAACACCATATATTTT
J: TRBJ1-4; V: TRBV20-1; D: .; size: .; CDR3: CSARSPGPPSFNEKLFF; DNA: TGCAGTGCTAGAAGTCCGGGACCGCCGTCGTTTAATGAAAAACTGTTTTTT
J: TRBJ1-1; V: TRBV27; D: TRBD1; size: .; CDR3: CASSRDRGARMNTEAFF; DNA: TGTGCCAGCAGCCGGGACAGGGGGGCAAGAATGAACACTGAAGCTTTCTTT
J: TRBJ2-1; V: TRBV4-1; D: TRBD2; size: few; CDR3: CASSQLLAGEYNEQFF; DNA: TGCGCCAGCAGCCAGCTCCTAGCGGGGGAATACAATGAGCAGTTCTTC
J: TRBJ2-5; V: TRBV7-2; D: .; size: few; CDR3: CASSLRAGRARETQYF; DNA: TGTGCCAGCAGCTTACGAGCAGGGCGTGCTCGGGAGACCCAGTACTTC
J: TRBJ2-3; V: TRBV5-1; D: .; size: .; CDR3: CASSLGGKGTDTQYF; DNA: TGCGCCAGCAGCTTGGGGGGGAAGGGCACAGATACGCAGTATTTT